This T cell receptor (beta chain) appears in the sequencing data of a study of glioma-infiltrating T cells after dendritic cell vaccination. General study points: TCR clonality showed no direct relationship with survival.

The CDR3 has 15 amino acids. V was pared by 3 bases and J by 0 bases, with 3 bases of the junction left unmatched. Looked up from germline, CDR1 is SGHTS and CDR2 is YDEGEE. As for this clone: Its specificity is unknown.

Sequencing was performed with immunoSEQ multiplex PCR; in TCRdb, only in-frame clones are kept and a portion is missing. The sample lists about 65,000 clones, around 86% occurring once. Time point meaning: after dendritic cell vaccination, including at tumor progression/relapse. The sequences come from blood, collected after dendritic cell vaccination. The receptor's source is a human donor with glioblastoma. The rearrangement uses TRBV5-8 and TRBJ1-5; 7 nucleotides align to TRBD1. CDR3 bases: TGTGCCAGCAGCTCCAGGGGGGATAGCAATCAGCCCCAGCATTTT. Translated: CASSSRGDSNQPQHF. Full variable domain (outside the CDR3, taken from reference TRBV5-8 and TRBJ1-5): EAGVTQSPTHLIKTRGQQATLRCSPISGHTSVYWYQQALGLGLQFLLWYDEGEERNRGNFPPRFSGRQFPNYSSELNVNALELEDSALYLCASSSRGDSNQPQHFGDGTRLSIL.